The clone carrying this T cell receptor beta chain was observed at least ten times. Its target is unknown. Inclusion characteristics of ophthalmopathy patients comprised a Clinical Activity Score of at least 3, a NOSPECS grade of at least 4, and duration under 3 months. Diagnoses were established using clinical symptoms, serum thyroxine and TRAb, thyroid ultrasound and orbital computed tomography. This specimen comes from a study of T cells in Graves' hyperthyroidism and ophthalmopathy. Across the study: Peripheral blood was drawn at first diagnosis, prior to all treatment.

Study results and limitations: Peripheral blood also featured most of the thyroid clonotypes expanded above 0.001.

Regions amplified from RNA transcripts were the TCR beta CDR3 regions. During a first-round RT-PCR of the TCR CDR3, the HTBI primer set was used. TCRdb re-called the multiplex PCR reads with MiXCR, one entry per CDR3 protein. The sample has 640,000 or so distinct CDR3 sequences; approximately 15% are singletons. The CDR3 spans 12 residues. Trimming took off 0 bases at V and 9 bases at J, with 3 bases between the two ends. Per germline, CDR1 SNHLY and CDR2 FYNNEI. Sequenced sample: blood. The origin of this receptor is a woman aged 18-29 years with Graves' ophthalmopathy. This chain joins TRBV2 and TRBJ1-6; no clear D. The CDR3 spells CASSEAPSPLHF. In DNA form, the CDR3 reads TGTGCCAGCAGTGAAGCCCCTTCACCCCTCCACTTT. Together with reference TRBV2 and TRBJ1-6, the CDR3 gives the full variable domain: EPEVTQTPSHQVTQMGQEVILRCVPISNHLYFYWYRQILGQKVEFLVSFYNNEISEKSEIFDDQFSVERPDGSNFTLKIRSTKLEDSAMYFCASSEAPSPLHFGNGTRLTVT.